Listed below are T cell receptor beta chains from one sample, sequenced in a study of cytomegalovirus exposure and HLA in healthy donors. Some clones are missing from TCRdb's copy, which holds only in-frame ones; the method was immunoSEQ multiplex PCR. The sample carries about 190,000 clones, roughly 80% recorded once. Sample: PBMCs. Every receptor here comes from a woman in her twenties or thirties in good health and CMV-seropositive. The CDR3 runs from the conserved cysteine through the conserved F or W. The D gene is left open where the match is weak. Clone sizes are given selectively: once, few, many, or a class where the clone is expanded.

V gene	clone size	J gene	D gene	CDR3 DNA	CDR3 protein
TRBV9	.	TRBJ2-7	.	TGTGCCAGTGCTTGGGGGCAGCCCAACTACGAGCAGTACTTC	CASAWGQPNYEQYF
TRBV28	.	TRBJ2-3	TRBD2	TGTGCCAGCAGCTTGCCCGGGACTAGCGGTACGCAGTATTTT	CASSLPGTSGTQYF
TRBV27	.	TRBJ2-1	TRBD2	TGTGCCAGCAGTCCCCGGACTAGCGGGGGGGCAAGGAACAATGAGCAGTTCTTC	CASSPRTSGGARNNEQFF
TRBV7-2	.	TRBJ1-4	TRBD1	TGTGCCAGCAGCTTAGGAGGGACAGGTCTTTCCGAAAAACTGTTTTTT	CASSLGGTGLSEKLFF
TRBV14	.	TRBJ2-7	TRBD1	TGTGCCAGCAGCCTTGACCGGGACAGTCAAACCTACGAGCAGTACTTC	CASSLDRDSQTYEQYF
TRBV28	once	TRBJ1-6	.	TGTGCCAGCAGTTTATTGAGGCGGAATAATTCACCCCTCCACTTT	CASSLLRRNNSPLHF
TRBV2	.	TRBJ2-5	TRBD1	TGTGCCAGCGACAGGGGCCAAGAGACCCAGTACTTC	CASDRGQETQYF
TRBV10-3	.	TRBJ1-5	.	TGTGCCATCGGAACGGGGAGCAATCAGCCCCAGCATTTT	CAIGTGSNQPQHF
TRBV29-1	.	TRBJ2-3	TRBD1	TGCAGCGTTGAAAGCGGGACAGGGACCGATGCGCAGTATTTT	CSVESGTGTDAQYF
TRBV27	.	TRBJ2-7	.	TGTGCCAGCAGCAGATCAGCGGACCCCTACGAGCAGTACTTC	CASSRSADPYEQYF
TRBV9	.	TRBJ1-1	.	TGTGCCAGCAGCGTAGGGGGCAGGGGTGGAACTGAAGCTTTCTTT	CASSVGGRGGTEAFF
TRBV6-5	.	TRBJ1-1	.	TGTGCCAGCAGTTACTCGCGGGGTATGAACACTGAAGCTTTCTTT	CASSYSRGMNTEAFF
TRBV9	once	TRBJ2-1	TRBD1	TGTGCCAGCAGCGTAGTAGGGACAGGGGACAATGAGCAGTTCTTC	CASSVVGTGDNEQFF
TRBV7-6	.	TRBJ1-1	.	TGTGCCAGCAGCTTAGAAGTTGCGGGGATGAACACTGAAGCTTTCTTT	CASSLEVAGMNTEAFF
TRBV13	.	TRBJ1-3	TRBD1	TGTGCCAGCAGCTTAACAGGGGTCTTTTCTGGAAACACCATATATTTT	CASSLTGVFSGNTIYF
TRBV15	.	TRBJ2-7	.	TGTGCCACCAGCCTCGGACTAATTAGTAGTTCCGAGCAGTACTTC	CATSLGLISSSEQYF
TRBV7-2	.	TRBJ1-1	.	TGTGCCAGCAGCCAGTTCGCTGAAGCTTTCTTT	CASSQFAEAFF
TRBV19	.	TRBJ2-5	.	TGTGCCAGTAGTATAGACAGGGGACGGGAGACCCAGTACTTC	CASSIDRGRETQYF
TRBV5-4	.	TRBJ2-5	TRBD1	TGTGCCAGCAGCTTGCAGGGGGCAGGCGAGACCCAGTACTTC	CASSLQGAGETQYF
TRBV7-8	.	TRBJ2-1	TRBD1	TGTGCCAGCAGCCTACAGGGGTTTCCGGGCGATGAGCAGTTCTTC	CASSLQGFPGDEQFF
TRBV7-8	once	TRBJ1-5	TRBD1	TGTGCCAGCAGCTTAGTCGACAGGGTAGGCAATCAGCCCCAGCATTTT	CASSLVDRVGNQPQHF
TRBV7-9	.	TRBJ1-1	.	TGTGCCAGCAGCCAACTCGAGGGGGCTGAAGCTTTCTTT	CASSQLEGAEAFF
TRBV5-1	.	TRBJ2-1	TRBD2	TGCGCCAGCAGCTTGTTTCCAGCGGGAGGGGGGGATGAGCAGTTCTTC	CASSLFPAGGGDEQFF
TRBV7-3	.	TRBJ2-1	TRBD2	TGTGCCAGCAGCTTAACGACTAGCACCAATGAGCAGTTCTTC	CASSLTTSTNEQFF
TRBV19	once	TRBJ2-7	.	TGTGCCAGTAGTATGGGGGGTGAATACGAGCAGTACTTC	CASSMGGEYEQYF
TRBV30	.	TRBJ1-2	TRBD1	TGTGCCTGCCCCTCAGGGGGGCGGAACTATGGCTACACCTTC	CACPSGGRNYGYTF
TRBV11-3	.	TRBJ2-3	.	TGTGCCAGCAGCTTAGGCGGGACTTTAGATACGCAGTATTTT	CASSLGGTLDTQYF
TRBV18	.	TRBJ1-1	TRBD1	TGTGCCAGCTCACCACGGACAGGGTTAAACACTGAAGCTTTCTTT	CASSPRTGLNTEAFF
TRBV11-2	.	TRBJ2-7	.	TGTGCCAGCAGATACAACTACGAGCAGTACTTC	CASRYNYEQYF
TRBV28	.	TRBJ2-4	TRBD1	TGTGCCAGCACCCTACCCGGACAGGGGAAAAATTCTGGCAAAAACATTCAGTACTTC	CASTLPGQGKNSGKNIQYF
TRBV7-2	few	TRBJ1-1	.	TGTGCCAGCAGTCGCCCAGGGGATAAAATGATCACTGAAGCTTTCTTT	CASSRPGDKMITEAFF
TRBV7-8	.	TRBJ2-3	TRBD2	TGTGCCAGCAGCTTGACTAGCATGCCAGATACGCAGTATTTT	CASSLTSMPDTQYF
TRBV27	.	TRBJ2-7	TRBD2	TGTGCCAGCAGGGAATTTACTAGCGGATACGAGCAGTACTTC	CASREFTSGYEQYF
TRBV4-3	.	TRBJ2-2	.	TGCGCCAGCAGCCAGAGCTCGGCAGGGTATTCCGGGGAGCTGTTTTTT	CASSQSSAGYSGELFF
TRBV5-1	.	TRBJ2-3	TRBD2	TGCGCCAGCAGCCCCGGACTAGCGGGCCCAGATACGCAGTATTTT	CASSPGLAGPDTQYF
TRBV28	once	TRBJ2-7	.	TGTGCCAGCCACCTTTGGGGGGCCTACGAGCAGTACTTC	CASHLWGAYEQYF
TRBV18	.	TRBJ2-5	.	TGTGCCAGCTCACCATGGAGTCAAGAGACCCAGTACTTC	CASSPWSQETQYF
TRBV28	.	TRBJ2-7	.	TGTGCCAGCAGTTTATCCCCTAGGGGCTCCTACGAGCAGTACTTC	CASSLSPRGSYEQYF
TRBV4-1	.	TRBJ2-4	.	TGCGCCAGCAGCCGCCAACTAGGTGAGGTCATTCAGTACTTC	CASSRQLGEVIQYF
TRBV28	.	TRBJ2-1	TRBD2	TGTGCCAGCAGTTCCGGGACTAGCATGGATGAGCAGTTCTTC	CASSSGTSMDEQFF
TRBV10-3	.	TRBJ2-1	.	TGTGCCATCAGTGGAATCGACAACTACAATGAGCAGTTCTTC	CAISGIDNYNEQFF
TRBV7-3	.	TRBJ2-3	TRBD1	TGTGCCAGCAGCGACAGGGGGATTGGCACAGATACGCAGTATTTT	CASSDRGIGTDTQYF
TRBV5-1	.	TRBJ2-1	TRBD2	TGCGCCAGCAGCGGAACTAGCGCTTCCTACAATGAGCAGTTCTTC	CASSGTSASYNEQFF
TRBV19	.	TRBJ1-2	.	TGTGCCAGTACCATGCGGGGGGCCCAGGGAGGCTACACCTTC	CASTMRGAQGGYTF
TRBV28	.	TRBJ1-1	.	TGTGCCAGCAGTCCTGAAACTAAGAACACTGAAGCTTTCTTT	CASSPETKNTEAFF
TRBV5-1	.	TRBJ2-7	.	TGCGCCAGCAGCTTGAGAGGGCTGTTCCTTGAGGAGCAGTACTTC	CASSLRGLFLEEQYF
TRBV19	.	TRBJ1-2	.	TGTGCCAGTAGTATCAGTAACTATGGCTACACCTTC	CASSISNYGYTF
TRBV7-2	.	TRBJ2-1	.	TGTGCCAGCAGCTTAGCCGCTCAGGAGCAGTTCTTC	CASSLAAQEQFF
TRBV6-1	.	TRBJ2-1	TRBD2	TGTGCCAGCAGTATGACTAGCGGGGGGGCAAATGAGCAGTTCTTC	CASSMTSGGANEQFF
TRBV6-6	.	TRBJ2-3	TRBD1	TGTGCCATTCGGGAGGACAGGGGGCCGGCAGATACGCAGTATTTT	CAIREDRGPADTQYF
TRBV4-2	.	TRBJ2-7	.	TGTGCCAGCAGCCAAGATCTTTACGAGCAGTACTTC	CASSQDLYEQYF
TRBV6-5	few	TRBJ2-5	TRBD1	TGTGCCAGCAGCCTATACAGGGGTAGGGAGACCCAGTACTTC	CASSLYRGRETQYF
TRBV4-2	.	TRBJ2-3	TRBD2	TGTGCCAGCAGCCAAGAGACGCGGGGGGGCCTTACAGATACGCAGTATTTT	CASSQETRGGLTDTQYF
TRBV18	.	TRBJ2-5	.	TGTGCCAGCTCACCACCCCGAGAGACCCAGTACTTC	CASSPPRETQYF
TRBV6-6	.	TRBJ2-7	.	TGTGCCAGCAGTTACGCGGGGGCCACCTACGAGCAGTACTTC	CASSYAGATYEQYF